The next 4 T cell receptor beta chains were all read from a single sample in a study of cytotoxic CD8 clonotypes in ibrutinib-treated CLL. Profiling relied on immunoSEQ multiplex PCR, and the TCRdb table lists in-frame clones only, not all of them. The sample lists approximately 330,000 clones, around four fifths seen once, with about 6.3% in the top ten. Sample: PBMCs, taken before ibrutinib treatment. The receptors here all came from a human donor with chronic lymphocytic leukemia.

This sequence joins TRBV30 and TRBJ2-7; D possibly matches TRBD1 or TRBD2 (5 bases each). The V gene lost 3 bases and the J gene lost 2 bases, with 14 bases spanning the gap. This CDR3 spans 14 amino acids. Per germline, CDR1 GTSNPN and CDR2 SVGIG (reference sequence). The DNA for the CDR3 is TGTGCCTGGAGCGGATCTTGGGGGACCTACGAGCAGTACTTC. This codes for CAWSGSWGTYEQYF.

The J gene is TRBJ2-7, the V gene TRBV28; 7 nucleotides agree with TRBD2. The junction had 9 bases not matched to a gene; V was cut back by 9 bases and J by 4 bases. This CDR3 region has 13 residues. Germline V gene data show CDR1 as MDHEN and CDR2 as SYDVKM. For the CDR3, the DNA is TGTGCCAGTGTGGGTTGGCGGGAGTACGAGCAGTACTTC. Protein product: CASVGWREYEQYF.

V is TRBV6-5 and J is TRBJ2-7; D unresolved. The CDR3 has 14 amino acids. The germline V and J ends were trimmed by 5 bases and 4 bases, with 15 bases remaining between them. Germline V lookup: CDR1 MNHEY, CDR2 SVGAGI. The CDR3 nucleotides read TGTGCCAGCAGTCGACTCCCCCAGGTTTACGAGCAGTACTTC. It translates to CASSRLPQVYEQYF.

Concerning this clone itself: The germline gene is not matched at one end of the junction; a read error may be the cause. J is TRBJ2-1 and V is TRBV28; unclear D gene. The V gene's germline CDR1 is MDHEN and CDR2 SYDVKM. The CDR3 has 12 amino acids. CDR3 amino acids: CATSPTPDEQFF. The CDR3 DNA reads as TGTGCCACCAGTCCCACCCCGGATGAGCAGTTCTTC.